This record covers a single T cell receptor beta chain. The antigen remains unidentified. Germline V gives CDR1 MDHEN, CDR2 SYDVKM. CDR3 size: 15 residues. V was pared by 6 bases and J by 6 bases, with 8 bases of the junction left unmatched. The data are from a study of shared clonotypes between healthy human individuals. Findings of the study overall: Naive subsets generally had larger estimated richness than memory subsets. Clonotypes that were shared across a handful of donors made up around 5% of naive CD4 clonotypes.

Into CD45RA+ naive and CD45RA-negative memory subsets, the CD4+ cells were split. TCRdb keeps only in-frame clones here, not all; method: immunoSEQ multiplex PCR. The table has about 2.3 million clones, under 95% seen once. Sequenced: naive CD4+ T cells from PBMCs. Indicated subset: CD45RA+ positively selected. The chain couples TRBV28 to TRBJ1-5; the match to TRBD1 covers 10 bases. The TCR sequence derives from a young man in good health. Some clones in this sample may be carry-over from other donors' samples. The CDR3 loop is CASSPTGGYVQPQHF. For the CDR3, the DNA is TGTGCCAGCAGCCCGACAGGGGGCTATGTTCAGCCCCAGCATTTT.